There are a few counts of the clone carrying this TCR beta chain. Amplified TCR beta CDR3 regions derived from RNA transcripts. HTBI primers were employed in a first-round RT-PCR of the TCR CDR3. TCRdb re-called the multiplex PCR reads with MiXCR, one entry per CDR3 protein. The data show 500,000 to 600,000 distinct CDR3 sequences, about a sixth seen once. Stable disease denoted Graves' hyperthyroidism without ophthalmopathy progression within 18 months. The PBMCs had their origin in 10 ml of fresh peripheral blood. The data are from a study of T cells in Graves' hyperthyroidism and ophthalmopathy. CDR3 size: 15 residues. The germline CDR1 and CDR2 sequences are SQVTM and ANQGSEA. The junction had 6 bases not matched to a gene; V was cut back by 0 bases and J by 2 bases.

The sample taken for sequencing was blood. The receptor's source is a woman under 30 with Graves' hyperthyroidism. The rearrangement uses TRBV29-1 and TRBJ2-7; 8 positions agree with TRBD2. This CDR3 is CSVEEFQRGTYEQYF. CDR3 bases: TGCAGCGTTGAAGAGTTCCAGCGGGGGACCTACGAGCAGTACTTC.